This TCR beta chain derives from a study of type 1 regulatory T cells. Study-level background: T-allo10 is an in vitro-generated, Tr1-enriched CD4 T cell product specific for alloantigen.

Trimming took off 5 bases at V and 3 bases at J, with 8 bases between the two ends. The CDR3 length is 12 residues. The germline gives CDR1 SGHRS, CDR2 YFSETQ. TCRdb re-derived calls from the reads in MiXCR, one entry per CDR3 protein. The data contain roughly 62,000 distinct CDR3 sequences, 62% of them singletons. With regard to this clonotype: Its antigen is unidentified.

The sequence was collected from a human donor in good health. This sequence joins TRBV5-1 and TRBJ1-2, with D unresolved. The sample consisted of cultured non-Tr1 T cells, either the whole culture or a sorted T cell fraction (not recorded which). The CDR3 DNA follows: TGCGCCAGCAGAGAGACGGACTATGGCTACACCTTC. Translation: CASRETDYGYTF.